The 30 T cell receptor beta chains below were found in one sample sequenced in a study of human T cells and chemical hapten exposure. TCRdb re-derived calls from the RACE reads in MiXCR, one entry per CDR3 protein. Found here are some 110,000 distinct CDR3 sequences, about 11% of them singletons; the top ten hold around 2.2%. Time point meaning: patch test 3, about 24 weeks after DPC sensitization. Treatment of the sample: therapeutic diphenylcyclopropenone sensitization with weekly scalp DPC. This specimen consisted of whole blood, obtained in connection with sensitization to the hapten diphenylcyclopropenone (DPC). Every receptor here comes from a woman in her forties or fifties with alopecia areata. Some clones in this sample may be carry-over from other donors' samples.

The CDR3 here is CSASSDPNQPQHF. CDR3 bases: TGCAGTGCCTCCTCAGACCCCAATCAGCCCCAGCATTTT. This chain connects TRBV20-1 to TRBJ1-5; no definite D call. Per the germline V gene, CDR1 is DFQATT and CDR2 is SNEGSKA (reference sequence). The CDR3 has 13 amino acids. V lost 6 bases, J lost 3 bases, and 12 bases lay in between.

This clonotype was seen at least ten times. Here the CDR3 reads CSVGDRGLSGANVLTF. Here the CDR3 DNA reads TGCAGTGTAGGGGACAGGGGATTGAGTGGGGCCAACGTCCTGACTTTC. V usage is TRBV20-1 and J usage is TRBJ2-6; 10 bases are shared with TRBD1. The trim removed 7 bases at V and 3 bases at J, leaving 9 bases unmatched. The CDR3 has 16 amino acids. Germline CDR1 is DFQATT and CDR2 is SNEGSKA (reference sequence).

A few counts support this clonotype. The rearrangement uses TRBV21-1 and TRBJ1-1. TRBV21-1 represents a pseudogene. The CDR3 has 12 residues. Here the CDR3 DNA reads TGTGCCATTGGGCGCGGGAGCACTGAAGCTTTCTTT. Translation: CAIGRGSTEAFF.

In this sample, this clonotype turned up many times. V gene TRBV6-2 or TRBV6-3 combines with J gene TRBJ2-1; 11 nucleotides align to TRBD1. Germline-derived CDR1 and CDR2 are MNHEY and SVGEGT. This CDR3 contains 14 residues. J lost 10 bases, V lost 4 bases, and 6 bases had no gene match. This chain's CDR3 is CASSWTGGIQEQFF. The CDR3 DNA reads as TGTGCCAGCAGTTGGACAGGGGGCATTCAGGAGCAGTTCTTC.

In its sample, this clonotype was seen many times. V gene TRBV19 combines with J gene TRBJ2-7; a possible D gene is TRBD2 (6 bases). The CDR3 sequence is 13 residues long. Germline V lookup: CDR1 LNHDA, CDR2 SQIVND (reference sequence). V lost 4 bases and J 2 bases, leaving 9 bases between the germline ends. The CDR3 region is CASSRGRTYEQYF. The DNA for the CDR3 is TGTGCCAGTAGTAGAGGGAGGACCTACGAGCAGTACTTC.

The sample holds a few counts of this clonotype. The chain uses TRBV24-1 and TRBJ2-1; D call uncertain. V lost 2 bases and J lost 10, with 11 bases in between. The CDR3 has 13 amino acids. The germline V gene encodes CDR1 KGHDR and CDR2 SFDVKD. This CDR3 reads CATSDSPFGEQFF. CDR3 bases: TGTGCCACCAGTGATTCACCCTTTGGAGAGCAGTTCTTC.

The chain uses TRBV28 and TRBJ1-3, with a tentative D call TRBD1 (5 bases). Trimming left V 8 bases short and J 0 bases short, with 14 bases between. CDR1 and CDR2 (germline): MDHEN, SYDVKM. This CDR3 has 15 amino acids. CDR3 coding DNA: TGTGCCAGCTTTAGAGGGGCGATCTCTGGAAACACCATATATTTT. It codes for CASFRGAISGNTIYF.

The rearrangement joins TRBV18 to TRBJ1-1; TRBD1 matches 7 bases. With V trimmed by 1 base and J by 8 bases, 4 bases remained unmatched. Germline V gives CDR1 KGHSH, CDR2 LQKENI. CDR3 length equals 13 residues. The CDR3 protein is CASSPRDRGEAFF. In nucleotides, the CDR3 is TGTGCCAGCTCACCACGGGACAGAGGGGAAGCTTTCTTT. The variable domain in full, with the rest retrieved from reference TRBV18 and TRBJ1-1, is NAGVMQNPRHLVRRRGQEARLRCSPMKGHSHVYWYRQLPEEGLKFMVYLQKENIIDESGMPKERFSAEFPKEGPSILRIQQVVRGDSAAYFCASSPRDRGEAFFGQGTRLTVV.

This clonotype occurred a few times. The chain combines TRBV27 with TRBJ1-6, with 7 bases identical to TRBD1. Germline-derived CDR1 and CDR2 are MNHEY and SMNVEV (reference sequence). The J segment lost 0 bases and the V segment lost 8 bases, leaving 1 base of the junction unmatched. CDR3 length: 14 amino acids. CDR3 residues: CASHRGSYNSPLHF. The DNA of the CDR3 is TGTGCCAGCCACAGGGGCTCCTATAATTCACCCCTCCACTTT.

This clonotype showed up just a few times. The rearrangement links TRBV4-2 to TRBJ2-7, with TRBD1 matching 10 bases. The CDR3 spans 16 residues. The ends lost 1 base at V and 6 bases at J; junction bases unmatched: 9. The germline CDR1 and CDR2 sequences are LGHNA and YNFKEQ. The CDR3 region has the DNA TGTGCCAGCAGCCAAGCCCACGGGACAGGGGTCTTCGAGCAGTACTTC. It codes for CASSQAHGTGVFEQYF.

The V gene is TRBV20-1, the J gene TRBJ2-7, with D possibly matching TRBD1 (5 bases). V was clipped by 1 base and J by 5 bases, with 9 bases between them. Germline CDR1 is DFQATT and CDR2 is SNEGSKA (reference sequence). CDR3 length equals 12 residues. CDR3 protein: CSARGVGDEQYF. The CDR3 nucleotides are TGCAGTGCTAGAGGTGTAGGGGACGAGCAGTACTTC.

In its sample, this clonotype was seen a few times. The CDR3 DNA reads TGTGCCAGCAGTTTATATTGGCAGAGCTCCTACAATGAGCAGTTCTTC. This gives the protein CASSLYWQSSYNEQFF. The chain carries TRBV12-3 or TRBV12-4 and TRBJ2-1; D ambiguous. There are 16 residues in the CDR3. Trimming took off 2 bases at V and 0 bases at J, with 11 bases between the two ends.

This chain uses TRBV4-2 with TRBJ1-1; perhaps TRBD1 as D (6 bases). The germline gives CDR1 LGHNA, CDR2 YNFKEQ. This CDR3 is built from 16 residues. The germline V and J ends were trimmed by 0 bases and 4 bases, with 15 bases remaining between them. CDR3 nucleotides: TGTGCCAGCAGCCAAGAGAGTGCAGGGGCTATCACTGAAGCTTTCTTT. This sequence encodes CASSQESAGAITEAFF.

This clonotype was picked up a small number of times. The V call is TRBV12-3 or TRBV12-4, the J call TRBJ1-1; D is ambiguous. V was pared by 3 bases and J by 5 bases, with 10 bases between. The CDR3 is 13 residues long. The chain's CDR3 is CASSFSRQTEAFF. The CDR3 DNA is TGTGCCAGCAGTTTCAGTCGCCAGACTGAAGCTTTCTTT.

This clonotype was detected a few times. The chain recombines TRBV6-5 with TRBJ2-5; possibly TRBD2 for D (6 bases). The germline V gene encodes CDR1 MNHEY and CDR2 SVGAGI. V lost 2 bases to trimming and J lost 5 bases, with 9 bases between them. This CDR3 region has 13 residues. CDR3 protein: CASSYMGGETQYF. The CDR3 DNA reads TGTGCCAGCAGTTACATGGGGGGTGAGACCCAGTACTTC.

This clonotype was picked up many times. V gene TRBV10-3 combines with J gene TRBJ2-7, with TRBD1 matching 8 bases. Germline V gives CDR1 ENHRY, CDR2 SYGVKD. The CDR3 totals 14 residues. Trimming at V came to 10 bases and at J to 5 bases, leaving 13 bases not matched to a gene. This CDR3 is CATQGSGQGHEQYF. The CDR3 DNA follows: TGTGCCACCCAGGGTAGTGGACAGGGCCACGAGCAGTACTTC.

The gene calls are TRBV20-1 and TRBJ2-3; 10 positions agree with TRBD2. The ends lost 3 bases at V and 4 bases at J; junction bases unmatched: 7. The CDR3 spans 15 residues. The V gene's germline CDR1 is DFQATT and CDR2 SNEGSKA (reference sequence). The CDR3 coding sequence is TGCAGTGCTAGGACCGGGACTAGCGTTGCAGATACGCAGTATTTT. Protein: CSARTGTSVADTQYF.

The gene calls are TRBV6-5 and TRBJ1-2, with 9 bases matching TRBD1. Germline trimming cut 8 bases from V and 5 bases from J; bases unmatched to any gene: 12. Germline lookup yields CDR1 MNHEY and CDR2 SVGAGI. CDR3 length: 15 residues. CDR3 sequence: CASSPGTGRFYGYTF. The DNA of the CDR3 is TGTGCCAGCTCTCCGGGGACAGGGCGTTTTTATGGCTACACCTTC.

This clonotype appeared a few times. The CDR3 DNA sequence: TGTGCCAGCAGCTTGGCCGTTTCGATTACAGGGGACACTGAAGCTTTCTTT. This encodes CASSLAVSITGDTEAFF. The rearrangement joins TRBV5-5 to TRBJ1-1, with 7 positions matching TRBD1. This CDR3 has 17 amino acids. Germline values: CDR1 SGHKS, CDR2 YYEKEE (reference sequence). J lost 3 bases, V lost 0 bases, and 11 bases had no gene match.

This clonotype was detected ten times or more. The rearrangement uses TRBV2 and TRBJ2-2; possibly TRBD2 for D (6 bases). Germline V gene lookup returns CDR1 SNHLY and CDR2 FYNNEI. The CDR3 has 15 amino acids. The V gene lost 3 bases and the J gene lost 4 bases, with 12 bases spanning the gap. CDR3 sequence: CASSDLGGVTGELFF. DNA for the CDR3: TGTGCCAGCAGTGATCTGGGGGGAGTCACCGGGGAGCTGTTTTTT.

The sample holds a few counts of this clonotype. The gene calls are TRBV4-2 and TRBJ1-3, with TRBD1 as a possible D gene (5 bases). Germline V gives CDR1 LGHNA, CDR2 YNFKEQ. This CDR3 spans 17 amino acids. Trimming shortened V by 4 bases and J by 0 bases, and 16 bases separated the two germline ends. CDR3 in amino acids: CASSRSSGANSGNTIYF. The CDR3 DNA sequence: TGTGCCAGCAGCCGGTCGAGCGGGGCAAACTCTGGAAACACCATATATTTT.

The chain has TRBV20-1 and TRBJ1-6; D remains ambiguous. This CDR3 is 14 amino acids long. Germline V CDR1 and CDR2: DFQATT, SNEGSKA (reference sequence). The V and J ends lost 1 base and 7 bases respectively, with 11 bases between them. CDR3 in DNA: TGCAGTGCTAGAGGGGTGAGCTTGAATTCACCCCTCCACTTT. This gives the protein CSARGVSLNSPLHF.

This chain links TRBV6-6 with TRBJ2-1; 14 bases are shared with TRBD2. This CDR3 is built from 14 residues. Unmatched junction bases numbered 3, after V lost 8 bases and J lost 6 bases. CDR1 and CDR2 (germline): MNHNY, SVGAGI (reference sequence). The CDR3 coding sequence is TGTGCCAGCGAGACTAGCGGGAGGGCCAATGAGCAGTTCTTC. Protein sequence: CASETSGRANEQFF.

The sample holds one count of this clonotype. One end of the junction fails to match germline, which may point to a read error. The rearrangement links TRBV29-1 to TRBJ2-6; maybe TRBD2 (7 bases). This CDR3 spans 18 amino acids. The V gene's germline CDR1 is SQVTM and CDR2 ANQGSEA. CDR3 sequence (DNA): TGCAGCGTGCTGGGCGGGGGCGGGAGTAAATCTGGGGCCAACGCCCTGACTTTC. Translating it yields CSVLGGGGSKSGANALTF.

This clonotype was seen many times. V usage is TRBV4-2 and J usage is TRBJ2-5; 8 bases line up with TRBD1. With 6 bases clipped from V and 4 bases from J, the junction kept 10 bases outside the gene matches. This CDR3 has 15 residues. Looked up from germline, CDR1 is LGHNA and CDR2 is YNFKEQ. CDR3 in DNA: TGTGCCAGCAGTTCGGTCTCAACAGGGGGAGAGACCCAGTACTTC. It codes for CASSSVSTGGETQYF.

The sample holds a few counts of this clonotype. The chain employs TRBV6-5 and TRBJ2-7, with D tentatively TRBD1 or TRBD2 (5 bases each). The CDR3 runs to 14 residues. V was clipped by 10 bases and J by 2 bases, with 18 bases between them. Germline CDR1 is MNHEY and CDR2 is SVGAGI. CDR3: CATTFRDGAYEQYF. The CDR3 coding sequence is TGTGCCACAACTTTCCGGGACGGTGCCTACGAGCAGTACTTC.

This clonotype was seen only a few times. CDR3 coding DNA: TGCAGTGCGGCAGGGGATTCGAACACCGGGGAGCTGTTTTTT. Translating it yields CSAAGDSNTGELFF. This sequence joins TRBV20-1 and TRBJ2-2; D is possibly TRBD1 (6 bases). The CDR3 is 14 amino acids. Germline values: CDR1 DFQATT, CDR2 SNEGSKA (reference sequence). Trimming left V 6 bases short and J 0 bases short, with 11 bases between.

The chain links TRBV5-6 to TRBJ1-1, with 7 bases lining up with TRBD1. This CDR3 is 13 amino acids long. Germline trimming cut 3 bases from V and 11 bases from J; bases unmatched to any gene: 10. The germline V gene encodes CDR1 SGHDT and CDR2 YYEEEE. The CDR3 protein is CASSWRGPTGAFF. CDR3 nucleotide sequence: TGTGCCAGCAGCTGGAGGGGGCCGACCGGGGCTTTCTTT. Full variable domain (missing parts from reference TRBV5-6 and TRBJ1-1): DAGVTQSPTHLIKTRGQQVTLRCSPKSGHDTVSWYQQALGQGPQFIFQYYEEEERQRGNFPDRFSGHQFPNYSSELNVNALLLGDSALYLCASSWRGPTGAFFGQGTRLTVV.

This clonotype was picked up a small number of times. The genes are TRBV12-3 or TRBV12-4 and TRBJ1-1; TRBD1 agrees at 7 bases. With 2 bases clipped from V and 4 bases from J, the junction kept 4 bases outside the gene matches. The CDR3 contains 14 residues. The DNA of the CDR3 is TGTGCCAGCAGTTTATCACAGGGGACCACTGAAGCTTTCTTT. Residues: CASSLSQGTTEAFF.

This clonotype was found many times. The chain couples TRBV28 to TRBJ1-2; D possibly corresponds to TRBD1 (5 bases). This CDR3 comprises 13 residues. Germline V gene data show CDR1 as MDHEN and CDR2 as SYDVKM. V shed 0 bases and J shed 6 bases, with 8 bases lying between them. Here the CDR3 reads CASSLWQGDGYTF. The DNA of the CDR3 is TGTGCCAGCAGTTTATGGCAGGGTGATGGCTACACCTTC.